This TCR beta chain emerged from a study of control samples from healthy donors and cancer patients (dated by TCRdb to 2020 to 2021). Relative to germline, V is 1 base shorter and J is 6 bases shorter, with 9 bases between their ends. The CDR1 and CDR2 encoded by the germline V gene are MNHEY and SVGAGI. The CDR3 measures 13 amino acids from cysteine to phenylalanine. Solely the CDR3 DNA is kept, with 39 bases framed from the first base. The library was made by the immunoSEQ multiplex PCR assay. Imported from immuneACCESS, the table was reduced by TCRdb to in-frame sequences with V and J called. These copies leave out some clones; in studies compared against another copy, an unresolved V gene accounts for under half, and the cause of the remainder is not known. The sample table holds 100,000 or so clones, of which about four fifths were seen once. The top ten constitute around 13% of the sample. Regarding this clone: The antigen this receptor binds is unknown. Qualities for individual bases were not recorded, and no much larger clone is one base off.

The sample taken for sequencing was blood. This TCR derives from a woman aged 50 to 60 in good health. The rearranged segments are TRBV6-5 and TRBJ1-2; the D gene assignment is ambiguous. The encoded CDR3 is CASSYFGLDGYTF. The bases read TGTGCCAGCAGTTACTTCGGTTTGGATGGCTACACCTTC.